This passage covers 17 T cell receptor beta chains from one sample sequenced in a study of T cell repertoires in cytomegalovirus infection. Antigens for these TCRs are unknown. TCRdb fed the reads into MiXCR, producing one record per CDR3 protein. The sample holds under 200,000 distinct CDR3 sequences, less than 25% seen once. This specimen consisted of CD8+ T cells from cultured PBMCs, obtained from culture after CMV antigen stimulation. The receptors shown here come from a human donor in good health (CMV status not recorded). Some clones in this sample may be carry-over from other donors' samples.

This clonotype occurred a few times. V is TRBV7-2 and J is TRBJ1-2; D unresolved. V was shortened by 1 base and J by 6 bases, with 12 bases between the two germline ends. The germline V gene encodes CDR1 SGHTA and CDR2 FQGNSA. The CDR3 has 14 amino acids. CDR3 DNA: TGTGCCAGCAGCTTAGTCCGGGGTCGGGATGGCTACACCTTC. Translation gives CASSLVRGRDGYTF.

The table lists this clonotype with a few counts. This chain uses TRBV4-1 with TRBJ2-3, with D possibly being TRBD2 (6 bases). The V gene lost 2 bases and the J gene lost 2 bases, with 14 bases spanning the gap. This CDR3 has 16 amino acids. Per germline, CDR1 MGHRA and CDR2 YSYEKL. Here the CDR3 reads CASSQRLAQPTDTQYF. CDR3 nucleotides: TGCGCCAGCAGCCAACGCCTAGCGCAGCCCACAGATACGCAGTATTTT.

This clonotype has only a few counts. V is TRBV6-1 and J is TRBJ1-2; 9 bases align to TRBD1. The germline V gene has CDR1 MNHNS and CDR2 SASEGT. The CDR3 sequence is 13 residues long. Trimming cost V 6 bases and J 6 bases; bases outside gene matches: 5. This chain's CDR3 is CASRHGTGNGYTF. CDR3 sequence (DNA): TGTGCCAGCAGACACGGGACAGGGAATGGCTACACCTTC.

The chain uses TRBV7-2 and TRBJ1-1; no firm D call. In germline, CDR1 is SGHTA, CDR2 FQGNSA. The V end lost 1 base, the J end lost 11 bases, and 14 bases lay between the germline ends. The CDR3 is made up of 13 amino acids. CDR3 loop: CASSLGSLPGAFF. The CDR3 bases are TGTGCCAGCAGCTTAGGGTCCCTACCGGGGGCTTTCTTT.

The chain is built from TRBV3-1 and TRBJ2-5; D is undetermined. Germline V gene lookup returns CDR1 LGHDT and CDR2 YNNKEL (reference sequence). The V gene lost 4 bases and the J gene lost 4 bases, with 19 bases spanning the gap. This CDR3 spans 16 amino acids. CDR3 sequence (DNA): TGTGCCAGCAGCCGTTCCCCAAATTCGGACGGAGAGACCCAGTACTTC. Encoded protein: CASSRSPNSDGETQYF.

V gene TRBV7-9 combines with J gene TRBJ2-1; D remains ambiguous. Germline V gene data show CDR1 as SEHNR and CDR2 as FQNEAQ (reference sequence). V was pared by 3 bases and J by 0 bases, with 9 bases between. The CDR3 spans 15 residues. The CDR3 DNA reads as TGTGCCAGCAGCTTGAGCGATAGCTCCTACAATGAGCAGTTCTTC. The encoded protein is CASSLSDSSYNEQFF.

V is TRBV7-2 and J is TRBJ2-3; 8 bases map to TRBD2. V was pared by 2 bases and J by 0 bases, with 13 bases of the junction left unmatched. This CDR3 comprises 19 residues. Germline V gene data show CDR1 as SGHTA and CDR2 as FQGNSA. The CDR3 DNA reads TGTGCCAGCAGCTTAAACTCTGGTAGCGGGGCAACTAGCACAGATACGCAGTATTTT. It specifies CASSLNSGSGATSTDTQYF.

This clonotype was picked up a small number of times. The CDR3 loop reads CASGTGGIWYGYTF. CDR3 bases: TGTGCCAGCGGAACAGGGGGGATTTGGTATGGCTACACCTTC. The chain couples TRBV27 to TRBJ1-2; TRBD1 aligns across 8 bases. The V gene end was trimmed by 8 bases and the J gene end by 5 bases; junction bases not matched to a gene: 10. Germline-derived CDR1 and CDR2 are MNHEY and SMNVEV (reference sequence). The CDR3 spans 14 residues.

This chain links TRBV7-6 with TRBJ2-1; 7 nucleotides line up with TRBD1. This CDR3 has 15 amino acids. V lost 6 bases, J lost 12 bases, and 17 bases stayed unmatched. CDR1 SGHVS and CDR2 FNYEAQ come from the germline V gene. For the CDR3, the DNA is TGTGCCAGCAGTTACGGGGACAGCCATCCCAACGGGCAGTTCTTC. It specifies CASSYGDSHPNGQFF. The entire variable domain, with the rest obtained from reference TRBV7-6 and TRBJ2-1, is as follows: GAGVSQSPRYKVTKRGQDVALRCDPISGHVSLYWYRQALGQGPEFLTYFNYEAQQDKSGLPNDRFSAERPEGSISTLTIQRTEQRDSAMYRCASSYGDSHPNGQFFGPGTRLTVL.

The chain carries TRBV9 and TRBJ1-1, with a weak D call TRBD1 (5 bases). The CDR3 has 13 amino acids. Trimming pared 0 bases from V and 6 bases from J, leaving 9 bases between. CDR1 SGDLS and CDR2 YYNGEE come from the germline V gene. The CDR3 sequence is CASSVGGDSEAFF. The CDR3, as DNA: TGTGCCAGCAGCGTAGGGGGGGACTCTGAAGCTTTCTTT.

V gene TRBV11-2 combines with J gene TRBJ1-2; no definite D call. The CDR3 runs to 14 residues. Per the germline V gene, CDR1 is SGHAT and CDR2 is FQNNGV. V dropped 5 bases and J dropped 3 bases, with 13 bases sitting between them. CDR3 DNA sequence: TGTGCCAGCAGCCCCCTCAAAGGGCACTATGGCTACACCTTC. Its translation is CASSPLKGHYGYTF. Together with reference TRBV11-2 and TRBJ1-2, the CDR3 gives the full variable domain: EAGVAQSPRYKIIEKRQSVAFWCNPISGHATLYWYQQILGQGPKLLIQFQNNGVVDDSQLPKDRFSAERLKGVDSTLKIQPAKLEDSAVYLCASSPLKGHYGYTFGSGTRLTVV.

The genes are TRBV28 and TRBJ2-7; no clear D gene. V lost 3 bases and J lost 3, with 9 bases in between. Germline-derived CDR1 and CDR2 are MDHEN and SYDVKM. This CDR3 has 13 amino acids. CDR3: CASSLEMGYEQYF. The CDR3 region has the DNA TGTGCCAGCAGTTTGGAGATGGGCTACGAGCAGTACTTC.

This clonotype was recorded many times. The chain uses TRBV27 and TRBJ2-7, with 8 bases fitting TRBD1. Germline values: CDR1 MNHEY, CDR2 SMNVEV (reference sequence). V lost 4 bases to trimming and J lost 5 bases; unmatched junction nucleotides: 13. CDR3 length: 16 amino acids. The CDR3 spells CASSSPLRDRSHEQYF. CDR3 DNA: TGTGCCAGCAGTTCACCTCTTCGGGACAGGAGCCACGAGCAGTACTTC.

This clonotype showed up many times. The CDR3 DNA is TGTGCCAGCAGTTTTGGGACCCCAGATACGCAGTATTTT. Its translation: CASSFGTPDTQYF. The chain employs TRBV12-3 or TRBV12-4 and TRBJ2-3; D tentatively fits TRBD1 or TRBD2 (5 bases each). The CDR3 runs to 13 residues. Trimming left V 3 bases short and J 4 bases short, with 8 bases between.

This clonotype occurred many times. This rearrangement joins TRBV6-1 to TRBJ2-1; TRBD1 matches at 9 bases. Germline V gene sequence: CDR1 MNHNS, CDR2 SASEGT. The V and J ends lost 9 bases and 5 bases, in that order; junction bases with no gene match: 11. There are 15 residues in the CDR3. The CDR3 sequence is CASLGPGTGNNEQFF. CDR3 nucleotides: TGTGCCAGTCTTGGACCCGGGACAGGGAACAATGAGCAGTTCTTC.

This clonotype showed up just a few times. The CDR3 DNA follows: TGCGCCAGCAGCTTACAGGGGGGGATCTACGAGCAGTACTTC. Translated: CASSLQGGIYEQYF. The rearrangement joins TRBV5-1 to TRBJ2-7; tentatively, D is TRBD1 (8 bases). This CDR3 is built from 14 residues. Germline loops: CDR1 SGHRS, CDR2 YFSETQ. The V end was cut by 2 bases, the J end by 3 bases, with 12 bases between.

The V and J genes are TRBV7-9 and TRBJ2-7; TRBD1 might be the D (5 bases). This CDR3 is 17 amino acids long. V was pared by 1 base and J by 3 bases, with 19 bases between. Germline CDR1 is SEHNR and CDR2 is FQNEAQ (reference sequence). The CDR3 spells CASSLGPRVEELYEQYF. Written as DNA, the CDR3 is TGTGCCAGCAGCTTAGGTCCCAGGGTCGAAGAACTCTACGAGCAGTACTTC.